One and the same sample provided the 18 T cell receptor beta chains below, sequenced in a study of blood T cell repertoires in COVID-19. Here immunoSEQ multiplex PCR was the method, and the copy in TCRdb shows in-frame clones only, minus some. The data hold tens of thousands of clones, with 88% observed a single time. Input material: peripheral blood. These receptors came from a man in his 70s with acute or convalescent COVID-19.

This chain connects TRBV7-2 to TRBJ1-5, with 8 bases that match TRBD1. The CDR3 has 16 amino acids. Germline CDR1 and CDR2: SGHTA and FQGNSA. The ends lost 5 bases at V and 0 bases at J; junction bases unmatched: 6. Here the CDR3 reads CASSPRTGTSNQPQHF. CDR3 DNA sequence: TGTGCCAGCAGCCCGAGGACAGGGACTAGCAATCAGCCCCAGCATTTT.

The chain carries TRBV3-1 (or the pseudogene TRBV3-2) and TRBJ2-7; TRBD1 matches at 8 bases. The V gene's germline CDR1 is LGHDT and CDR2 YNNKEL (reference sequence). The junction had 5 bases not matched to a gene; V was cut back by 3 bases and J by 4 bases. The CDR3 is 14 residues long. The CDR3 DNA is TGTGCCAGCAGCCAGTCAGGGGGCTCGTACGAGCAGTACTTC. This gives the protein CASSQSGGSYEQYF.

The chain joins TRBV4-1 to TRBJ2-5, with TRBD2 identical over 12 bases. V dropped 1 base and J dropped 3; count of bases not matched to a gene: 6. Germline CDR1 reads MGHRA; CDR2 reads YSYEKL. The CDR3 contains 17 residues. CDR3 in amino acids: CASSQGLAGVIEETQYF. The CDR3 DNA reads TGCGCCAGCAGCCAAGGACTAGCGGGGGTTATTGAAGAGACCCAGTACTTC.

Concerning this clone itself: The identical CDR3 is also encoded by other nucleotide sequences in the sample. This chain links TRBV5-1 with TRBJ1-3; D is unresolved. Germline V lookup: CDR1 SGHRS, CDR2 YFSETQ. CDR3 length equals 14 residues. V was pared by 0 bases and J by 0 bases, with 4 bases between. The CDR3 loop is CASSLDSSGNTIYF. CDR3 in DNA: TGCGCCAGCAGCTTGGACAGCTCTGGAAACACCATATATTTT.

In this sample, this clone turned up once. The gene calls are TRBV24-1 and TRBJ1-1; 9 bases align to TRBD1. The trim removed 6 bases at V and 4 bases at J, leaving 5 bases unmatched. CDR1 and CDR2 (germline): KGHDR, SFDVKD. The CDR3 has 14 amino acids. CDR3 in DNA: TGTGCCACCAGTCCACAGGGGGCGAGCACTGAAGCTTTCTTT. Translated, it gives CATSPQGASTEAFF.

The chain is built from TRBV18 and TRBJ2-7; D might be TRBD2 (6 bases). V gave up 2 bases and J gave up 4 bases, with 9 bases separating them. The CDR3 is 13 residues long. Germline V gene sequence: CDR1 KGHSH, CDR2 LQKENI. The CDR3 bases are TGTGCCAGCTCACCAATGGGGGGATACGAGCAGTACTTC. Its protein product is CASSPMGGYEQYF. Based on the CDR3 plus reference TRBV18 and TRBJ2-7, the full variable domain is NAGVMQNPRHLVRRRGQEARLRCSPMKGHSHVYWYRQLPEEGLKFMVYLQKENIIDESGMPKERFSAEFPKEGPSILRIQQVVRGDSAAYFCASSPMGGYEQYFGPGTRLTVT.

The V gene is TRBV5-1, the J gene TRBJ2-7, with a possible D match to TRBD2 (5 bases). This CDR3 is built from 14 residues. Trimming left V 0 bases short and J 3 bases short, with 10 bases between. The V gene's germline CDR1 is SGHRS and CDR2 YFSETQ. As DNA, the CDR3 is TGCGCCAGCAGCTTGGGAGGGTTGGGCTACGAGCAGTACTTC. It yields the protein CASSLGGLGYEQYF.

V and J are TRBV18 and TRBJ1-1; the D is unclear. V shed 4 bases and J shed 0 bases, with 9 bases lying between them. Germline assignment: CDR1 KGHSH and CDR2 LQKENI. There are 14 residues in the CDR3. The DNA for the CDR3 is TGTGCCAGCTCACTGTATGGCCTGAACACTGAAGCTTTCTTT. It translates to CASSLYGLNTEAFF.

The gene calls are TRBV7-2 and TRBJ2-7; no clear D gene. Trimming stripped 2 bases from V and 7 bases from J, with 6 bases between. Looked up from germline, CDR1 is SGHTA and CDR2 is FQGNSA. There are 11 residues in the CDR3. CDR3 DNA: TGTGCCAGCAGCTTATTGCGGGAGCAGTACTTC. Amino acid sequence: CASSLLREQYF.

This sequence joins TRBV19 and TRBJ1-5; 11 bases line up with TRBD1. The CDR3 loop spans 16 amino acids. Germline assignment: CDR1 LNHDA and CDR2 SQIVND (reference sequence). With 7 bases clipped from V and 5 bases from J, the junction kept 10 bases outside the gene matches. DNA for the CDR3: TGTGCCAGTAACTATAACGGACAGGGGGCGGATCAGCCCCAGCATTTT. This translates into CASNYNGQGADQPQHF. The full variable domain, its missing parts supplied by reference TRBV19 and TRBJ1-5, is DGGITQSPKYLFRKEGQNVTLSCEQNLNHDAMYWYRQDPGQGLRLIYYSQIVNDFQKGDIAEGYSVSREKKESFPLTVTSAQKNPTAFYLCASNYNGQGADQPQHFGDGTRLSIL.

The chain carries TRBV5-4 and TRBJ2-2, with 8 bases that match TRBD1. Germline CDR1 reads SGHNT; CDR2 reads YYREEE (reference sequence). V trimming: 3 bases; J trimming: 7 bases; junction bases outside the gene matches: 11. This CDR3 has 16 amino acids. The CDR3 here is CASSSTGGSKVGELFF. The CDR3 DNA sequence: TGTGCCAGCAGCTCTACAGGGGGGAGTAAGGTCGGGGAGCTGTTTTTT.

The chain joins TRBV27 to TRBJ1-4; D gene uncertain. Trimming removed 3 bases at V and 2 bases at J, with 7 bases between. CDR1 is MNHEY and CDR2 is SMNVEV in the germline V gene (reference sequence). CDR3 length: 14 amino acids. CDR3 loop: CASSFRSTNEKLFF. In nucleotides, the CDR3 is TGTGCCAGCAGTTTCAGGTCGACTAATGAAAAACTGTTTTTT.

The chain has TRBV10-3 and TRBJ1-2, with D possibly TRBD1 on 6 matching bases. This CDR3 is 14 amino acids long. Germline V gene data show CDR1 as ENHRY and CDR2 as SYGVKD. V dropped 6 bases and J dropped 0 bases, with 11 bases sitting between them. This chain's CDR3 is CAISTGRTNYGYTF. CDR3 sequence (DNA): TGTGCCATCAGCACAGGGAGAACTAACTATGGCTACACCTTC.

As DNA, the CDR3 is TGTGCCAGCAGGCCAGACTCAGGGGCCTATGGCTACACCTTC. Residues: CASRPDSGAYGYTF. The rearrangement joins TRBV27 to TRBJ1-2; TRBD1 might be the D (6 bases). Germline lookup yields CDR1 MNHEY and CDR2 SMNVEV (reference sequence). V gave up 6 bases and J gave up 4 bases, with 15 bases separating them. This CDR3 comprises 14 residues.

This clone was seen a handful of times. The CDR3, as DNA: TGTGCCAGCAGATCCATAAACCGACAGGGCGGCTATAATTCACCCCTCCACTTT. Translation gives CASRSINRQGGYNSPLHF. V usage is TRBV27 and J usage is TRBJ1-6; 7 bases fit TRBD1. J was trimmed by 3 bases and V by 6 bases; bases with no gene match: 14. The V gene's germline CDR1 is MNHEY and CDR2 SMNVEV (reference sequence). CDR3 length: 18 residues.

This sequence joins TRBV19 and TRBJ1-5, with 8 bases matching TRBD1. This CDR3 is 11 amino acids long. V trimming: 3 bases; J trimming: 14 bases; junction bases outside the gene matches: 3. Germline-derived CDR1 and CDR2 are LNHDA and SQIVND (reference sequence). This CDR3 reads CASSIGQGEHF. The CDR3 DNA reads TGTGCCAGTAGTATCGGACAGGGCGAGCATTTT.

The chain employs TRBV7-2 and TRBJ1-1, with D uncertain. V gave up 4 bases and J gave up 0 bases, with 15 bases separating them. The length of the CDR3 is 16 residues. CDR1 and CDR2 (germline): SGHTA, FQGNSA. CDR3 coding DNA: TGTGCCAGCAGCTCCCGCACGCGCGGCTTGAACACTGAAGCTTTCTTT. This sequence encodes CASSSRTRGLNTEAFF.

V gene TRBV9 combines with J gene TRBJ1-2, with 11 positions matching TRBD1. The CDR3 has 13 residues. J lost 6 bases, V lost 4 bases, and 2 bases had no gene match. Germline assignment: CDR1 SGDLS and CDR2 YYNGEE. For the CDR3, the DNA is TGTGCCAGCAGCTCGGGACAGGGGGATGGCTACACCTTC. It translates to CASSSGQGDGYTF. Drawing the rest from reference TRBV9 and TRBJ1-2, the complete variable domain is DSGVTQTPKHLITATGQRVTLRCSPRSGDLSVYWYQQSLDQGLQFLIQYYNGEERAKGNILERFSAQQFPDLHSELNLSSLELGDSALYFCASSSGQGDGYTFGSGTRLTVV.